Listed below are T cell receptor beta chains from one sample, sequenced in a study of radiotherapy plus CTLA-4 blockade in lung cancer. This table comes from immunoSEQ multiplex PCR, and its TCRdb copy is limited to in-frame clones, with some not included. Counted here are some 34,000 clones, 72% occurring once; the ten biggest clones make up roughly a tenth. This specimen consisted of peripheral blood, obtained from a patient treated with radiotherapy plus ipilimumab. These receptors came from a human donor with non-small cell lung cancer who had stable disease on radiotherapy plus ipilimumab. Both conserved end residues are part of each CDR3. A D gene is named only where the DNA matches it firmly. Some rows have no size entry. The others give once, few or many, or a class for an expanded clone.

CDR3 protein,CDR3 DNA,clone size,D gene,V gene,J gene
CASSLAEAGTGGEQYF,TGTGCCAGCAGCTTGGCCGAAGCGGGCACTGGGGGCGAGCAGTACTTC,once,NA,TRBV5-8,TRBJ2-7
CAISETGSYEQYF,TGTGCCATCAGTGAGACAGGCTCCTACGAGCAGTACTTC,NA,NA,TRBV10-3,TRBJ2-7
CASSGMGHPYNEQFF,TGTGCCAGCAGCGGGATGGGGCATCCTTACAATGAGCAGTTCTTC,few,NA,TRBV14,TRBJ2-1
CASSFGLAGDLGAYEQYF,TGTGCCAGCAGCTTCGGACTAGCGGGGGACCTTGGTGCCTACGAGCAGTACTTC,NA,TRBD2,TRBV7-9,TRBJ2-7
CASRRRGTSYNEQFF,TGTGCCAGCAGGAGAAGGGGGACCTCCTACAATGAGCAGTTCTTC,NA,NA,TRBV5-6,TRBJ2-1
CASSTRGGADTQYF,TGTGCCAGCAGCACACGGGGGGGTGCAGATACGCAGTATTTT,NA,TRBD2,TRBV7-9,TRBJ2-3
CASSLGGGSNQPQHF,TGTGCCAGCAGCTTAGGAGGGGGCAGCAATCAGCCCCAGCATTTT,NA,TRBD1,TRBV11-3,TRBJ1-5
CAWSVQQGGAYGYTF,TGTGCCTGGAGTGTACAGCAGGGAGGGGCGTATGGCTACACCTTC,NA,NA,TRBV30,TRBJ1-2
CASSLGTGDFNYGYTF,TGTGCCAGCAGTTTAGGGACAGGAGATTTTAACTATGGCTACACCTTC,NA,TRBD1,TRBV13,TRBJ1-2
CASQGPNQPQHF,TGTGCCAGCCAGGGGCCAAATCAACCCCAGCATTTT,NA,NA,TRBV6-6,TRBJ1-5
CASSPFAPGEYTEAFF,TGTGCCAGCTCACCCTTTGCCCCGGGAGAATACACTGAAGCTTTCTTT,NA,NA,TRBV18,TRBJ1-1
CASSGQGLVYNEQFF,TGTGCCAGCAGTGGGCAGGGGCTGGTATACAATGAGCAGTTCTTC,NA,NA,TRBV6-1,TRBJ2-1
CSARTGASNQPQHF,TGCAGCGCCCGGACGGGAGCCAGCAATCAGCCCCAGCATTTT,few,NA,TRBV29-1,TRBJ1-5
CASSAGTGGFYEQYF,TGTGCCAGCAGCGCTGGGACAGGGGGCTTCTACGAGCAGTACTTC,NA,TRBD1,TRBV9,TRBJ2-7
CASSLFAESTDTQYF,TGTGCCAGCAGTTTATTCGCGGAGTCGACAGATACGCAGTATTTT,once,NA,TRBV27,TRBJ2-3
CASSQDHAYEQYF,TGTGCCAGCAGCCAAGATCATGCCTACGAGCAGTACTTC,NA,NA,TRBV14,TRBJ2-7
CSVGRTVGPGANVLTF,TGCAGCGTTGGTCGGACAGTGGGCCCTGGGGCCAACGTCCTGACTTTC,NA,NA,TRBV29-1,TRBJ2-6
CASSLGTGGGSDTQYF,TGCGCCAGCAGCTTGGGGACAGGGGGTGGGTCAGATACGCAGTATTTT,NA,TRBD1,TRBV5-1,TRBJ2-3
CASSEGVLSYNEQFF,TGCGCCAGCAGTGAAGGGGTATTATCCTACAATGAGCAGTTCTTC,NA,NA,TRBV10-2,TRBJ2-1
CASSGPGIQPQHF,TGTGCCAGCAGCGGACCAGGGATTCAGCCCCAGCATTTT,NA,NA,TRBV11-1,TRBJ1-5
CASSTSGRQGANYGYTF,TGTGCCAGTAGTACCTCCGGGAGGCAGGGAGCTAACTATGGCTACACCTTC,NA,NA,TRBV19,TRBJ1-2
CASSMGQGPGSAEAFF,TGTGCCAGTAGTATGGGACAGGGACCAGGGTCCGCTGAAGCTTTCTTT,once,TRBD1,TRBV19,TRBJ1-1
CASSEDRGPSKNIQYF,TGTGCCAGCAGTGAGGACAGGGGGCCTTCCAAAAACATTCAGTACTTC,NA,TRBD1,TRBV2,TRBJ2-4
CASSAVGGTAGGYTF,TGTGCCAGCAGCGCAGTTGGCGGGACCGCAGGAGGCTACACCTTC,few,NA,TRBV9,TRBJ1-2
CASSSGSINTEAFF,TGTGCCAGCAGCTCAGGGTCCATCAACACTGAAGCTTTCTTT,NA,NA,TRBV7-2,TRBJ1-1
CASSATGGFNYGYTF,TGTGCCAGCAGCGCTACAGGGGGGTTTAACTATGGCTACACCTTC,NA,TRBD1,TRBV9,TRBJ1-2
CASSSGGEADTQYF,TGTGCCAGCAGTAGCGGGGGAGAGGCAGATACGCAGTATTTT,NA,TRBD2,TRBV6-6,TRBJ2-3